Listed here are 3 T cell receptor beta chains from one sample, sequenced in a study of response to subunit inactivated influenza vaccine. From the RT-PCR reads, TCRdb called clonotypes with MiXCR, one entry per CDR3 protein. The sample contains around 200,000 distinct CDR3 sequences, around 9.2% of which appear only once. This specimen was non-naive T cells sorted from PBMCs, taken on the day of vaccination. The receptors were gathered from a man aged 50 or older who received an inactivated influenza vaccine.

The CDR3, as DNA: TGTGCCAGCAGTCTACAGGGGTCTTATAACTATGGCTACACCTTC. This gives the protein CASSLQGSYNYGYTF. This rearrangement joins TRBV12-3 or TRBV12-4 to TRBJ1-2, with 7 positions matching TRBD1. The J segment lost 1 base and the V segment lost 5 bases, leaving 7 bases of the junction unmatched. CDR3 length equals 15 residues.

This clonotype appeared a few times. V usage is TRBV9 and J usage is TRBJ2-1; 9 positions agree with TRBD1. CDR1 is SGDLS and CDR2 is YYNGEE in the germline V gene. The CDR3 loop spans 16 amino acids. Trimming took 3 bases from V and 6 from J; bases not matched to a gene: 10. As DNA, the CDR3 is TGTGCCAGCAGCGCCCCGAGGACAGGGGCGTCCAATGAGCAGTTCTTC. Amino acid sequence: CASSAPRTGASNEQFF.

Of note for this clonotype: Since a much larger clone is just one base distant, this may be a read error. The chain carries TRBV29-1 and TRBJ2-7; possible D gene TRBD1, 6 bases. Trimming took off 6 bases at V and 5 bases at J, with 17 bases between the two ends. CDR1 and CDR2 from the germline V gene are SQVTM and ANQGSEA. This CDR3 has 13 amino acids. The DNA of the CDR3 is TGCAGCGTACAGCGCAGGGGTCGTAACGAGCAGTACTTC. Translating it yields CSVQRRGRNEQYF.